Sequencing of this T cell receptor (beta chain) was carried out in a study of T cell clonality in common variable immunodeficiency. Sequenced by immunoSEQ multiplex PCR; TCRdb stores in-frame clones only, minus some. The data show 57,000 or so clones, none appearing only once, with about 1.5% held by the ten largest. Each donor provided about 4.5 to 8.5 ml of heparinized whole blood. The CDR3 has 14 residues. With 6 bases clipped from V and 6 bases from J, the junction kept 8 bases outside the gene matches. At least ten counts were recorded for this clone. The read ends 3 residues before the CDR3 terminus; that terminus is restored from the germline J gene.

Sequenced material: peripheral blood mononuclear cells. This chain uses TRBV23-1 with TRBJ1-1, with TRBD1 matching over 9 bases. TRBV23-1 has ORF status, its function being uncertain. The TCR originated in a person aged 18 to 75 in good health. CDR3 bases read: TGCGCCAGCAGCCGAGACCGACAGGGGGCTGAA. Its translation is CASSRDRQGAE. From start to end, the CDR3 is CASSRDRQGAEAFF.